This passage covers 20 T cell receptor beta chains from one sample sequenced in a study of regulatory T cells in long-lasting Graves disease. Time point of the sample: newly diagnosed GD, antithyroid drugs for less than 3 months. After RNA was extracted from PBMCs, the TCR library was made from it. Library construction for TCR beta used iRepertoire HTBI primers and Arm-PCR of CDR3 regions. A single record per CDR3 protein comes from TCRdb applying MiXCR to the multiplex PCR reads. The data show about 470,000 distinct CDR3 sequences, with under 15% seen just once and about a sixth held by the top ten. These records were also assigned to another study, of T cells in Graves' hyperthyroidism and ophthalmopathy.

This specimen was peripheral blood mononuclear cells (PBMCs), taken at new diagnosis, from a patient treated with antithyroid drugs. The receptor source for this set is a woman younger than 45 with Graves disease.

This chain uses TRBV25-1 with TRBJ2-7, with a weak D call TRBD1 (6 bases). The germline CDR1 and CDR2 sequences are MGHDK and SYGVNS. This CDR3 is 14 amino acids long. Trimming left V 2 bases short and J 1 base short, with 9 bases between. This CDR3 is CASSEGQGSYEQYF. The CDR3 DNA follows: TGTGCCAGCAGTGAAGGTCAGGGGTCCTACGAGCAGTACTTC.

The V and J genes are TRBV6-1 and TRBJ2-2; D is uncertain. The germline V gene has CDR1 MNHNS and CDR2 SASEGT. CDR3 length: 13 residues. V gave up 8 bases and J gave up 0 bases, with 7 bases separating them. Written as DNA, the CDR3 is TGTGCCAGCCGTGGGCCGAACACCGGGGAGCTGTTTTTT. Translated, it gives CASRGPNTGELFF.

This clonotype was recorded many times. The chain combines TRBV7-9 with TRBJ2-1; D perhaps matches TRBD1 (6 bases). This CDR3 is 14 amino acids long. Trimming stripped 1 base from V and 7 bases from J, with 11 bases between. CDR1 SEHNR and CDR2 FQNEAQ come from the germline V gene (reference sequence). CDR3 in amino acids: CASSLVQGRNEQFF. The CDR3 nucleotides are TGTGCCAGCAGCTTAGTACAGGGTAGGAATGAGCAGTTCTTC. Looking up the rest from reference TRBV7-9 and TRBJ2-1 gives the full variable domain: DTGVSQNPRHKITKRGQNVTFRCDPISEHNRLYWYRQTLGQGPEFLTYFQNEAQLEKSRLLSDRFSAERPKGSFSTLEIQRTEQGDSAMYLCASSLVQGRNEQFFGPGTRLTVL.

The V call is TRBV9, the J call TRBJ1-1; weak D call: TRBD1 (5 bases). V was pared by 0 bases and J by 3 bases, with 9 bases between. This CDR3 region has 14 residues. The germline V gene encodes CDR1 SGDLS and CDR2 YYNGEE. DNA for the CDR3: TGTGCCAGCAGCGTAGAGGTAGGGGACACTGAAGCTTTCTTT. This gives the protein CASSVEVGDTEAFF. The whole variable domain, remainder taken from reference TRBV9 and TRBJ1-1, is DSGVTQTPKHLITATGQRVTLRCSPRSGDLSVYWYQQSLDQGLQFLIQYYNGEERAKGNILERFSAQQFPDLHSELNLSSLELGDSALYFCASSVEVGDTEAFFGQGTRLTVV.

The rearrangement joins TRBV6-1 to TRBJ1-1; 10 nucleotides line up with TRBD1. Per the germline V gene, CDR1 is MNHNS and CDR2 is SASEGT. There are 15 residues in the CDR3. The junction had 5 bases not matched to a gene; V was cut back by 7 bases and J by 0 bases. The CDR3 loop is CASIRTGGMNTEAFF. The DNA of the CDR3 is TGTGCCAGCATCCGGACAGGGGGGATGAACACTGAAGCTTTCTTT.

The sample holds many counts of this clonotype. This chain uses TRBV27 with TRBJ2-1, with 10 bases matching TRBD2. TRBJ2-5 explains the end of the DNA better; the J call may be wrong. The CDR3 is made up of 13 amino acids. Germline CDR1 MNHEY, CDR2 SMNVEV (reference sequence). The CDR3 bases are TGTGCCAGCGGACTAGCGGCGCAAGAGACCCAGTACTTC. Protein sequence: CASGLAAQETQYF.

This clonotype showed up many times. The CDR3 nucleotides are TGTGCCAGCAGTTTGATCTCGAGGGTCCAAGAGACCCAGTACTTC. Residues: CASSLISRVQETQYF. The rearrangement joins TRBV12-3 or TRBV12-4 to TRBJ2-5; perhaps TRBD2 as D (5 bases). CDR3 size: 15 residues. Trimming removed 3 bases at V and 1 base at J, with 12 bases between.

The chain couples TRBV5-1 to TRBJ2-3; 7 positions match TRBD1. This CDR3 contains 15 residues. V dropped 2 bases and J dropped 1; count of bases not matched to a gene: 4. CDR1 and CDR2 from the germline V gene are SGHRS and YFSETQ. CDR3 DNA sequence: TGCGCCAGCAGCTTTACAGGACAGGGCACAGATACGCAGTATTTT. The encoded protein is CASSFTGQGTDTQYF. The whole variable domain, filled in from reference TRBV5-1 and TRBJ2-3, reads KAGVTQTPRYLIKTRGQQVTLSCSPISGHRSVSWYQQTPGQGLQFLFEYFSETQRNKGNFPGRFSGRQFSNSRSEMNVSTLELGDSALYLCASSFTGQGTDTQYFGPGTRLTVL.

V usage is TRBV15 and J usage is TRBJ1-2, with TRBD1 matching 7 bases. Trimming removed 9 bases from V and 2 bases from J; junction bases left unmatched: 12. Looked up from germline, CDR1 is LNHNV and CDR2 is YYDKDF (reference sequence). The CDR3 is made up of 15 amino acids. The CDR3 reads CATDSDRQSNYGYTF. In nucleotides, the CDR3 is TGTGCCACGGATTCGGACAGGCAATCGAACTATGGCTACACCTTC.

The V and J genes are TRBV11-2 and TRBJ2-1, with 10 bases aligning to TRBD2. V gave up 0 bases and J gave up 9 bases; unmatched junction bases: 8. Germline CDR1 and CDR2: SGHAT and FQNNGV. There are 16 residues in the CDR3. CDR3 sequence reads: CASSLDGLAGEGEQFF. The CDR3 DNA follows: TGTGCCAGCAGCTTAGATGGCCTAGCGGGAGAAGGTGAGCAGTTCTTC.

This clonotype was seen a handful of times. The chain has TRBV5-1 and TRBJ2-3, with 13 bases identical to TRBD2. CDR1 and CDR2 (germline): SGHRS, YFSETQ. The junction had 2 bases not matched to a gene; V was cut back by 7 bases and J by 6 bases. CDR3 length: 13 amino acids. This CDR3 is CASRTSGGDTQYF. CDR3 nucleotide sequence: TGCGCCAGCCGGACTAGCGGGGGCGATACGCAGTATTTT.

DNA of the CDR3: TGTGCCAGCAGCCAGACAGGATCGGACACTGAAGCTTTCTTT. The encoded protein is CASSQTGSDTEAFF. This sequence joins TRBV3-1 and TRBJ1-1; the D gene is possibly TRBD1 (6 bases). V lost 3 bases, J lost 3 bases, and 11 bases lay in between. The CDR3 runs to 14 residues. Germline V gene sequence: CDR1 LGHDT, CDR2 YNNKEL (reference sequence).

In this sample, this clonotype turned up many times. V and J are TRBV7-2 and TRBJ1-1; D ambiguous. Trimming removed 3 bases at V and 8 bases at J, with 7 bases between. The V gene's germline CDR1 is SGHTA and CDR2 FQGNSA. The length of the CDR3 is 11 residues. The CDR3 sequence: CASSFGEEAFF. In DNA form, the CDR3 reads TGTGCCAGCAGCTTCGGGGAGGAAGCTTTCTTT.

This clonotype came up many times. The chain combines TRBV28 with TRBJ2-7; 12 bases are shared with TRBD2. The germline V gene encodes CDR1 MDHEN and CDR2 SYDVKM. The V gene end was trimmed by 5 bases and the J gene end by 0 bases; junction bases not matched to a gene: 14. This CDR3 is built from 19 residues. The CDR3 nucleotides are TGTGCCAGCAGTCCTCCGCGACTAGCGGGAGAACTTAGCTCCTACGAGCAGTACTTC. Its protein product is CASSPPRLAGELSSYEQYF. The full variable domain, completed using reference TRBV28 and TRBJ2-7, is DVKVTQSSRYLVKRTGEKVFLECVQDMDHENMFWYRQDPGLGLRLIYFSYDVKMKEKGDIPEGYSVSREKKERFSLILESASTNQTSMYLCASSPPRLAGELSSYEQYFGPGTRLTVT.

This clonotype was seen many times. The CDR3 here is CASSFIPDQPQHF. DNA of the CDR3: TGTGCCAGCAGTTTCATTCCTGATCAGCCCCAGCATTTT. This chain connects TRBV28 to TRBJ1-5; no definite D call. The CDR3 has 13 residues. Germline V gene lookup returns CDR1 MDHEN and CDR2 SYDVKM. Trimming cost V 3 bases and J 5 bases, with 8 bases left between them.

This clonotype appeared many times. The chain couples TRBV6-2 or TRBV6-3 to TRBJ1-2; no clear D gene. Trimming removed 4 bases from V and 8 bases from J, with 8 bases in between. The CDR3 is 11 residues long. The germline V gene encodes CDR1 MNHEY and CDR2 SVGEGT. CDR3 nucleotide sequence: TGTGCCAGCAGTTTTAACAGCGGCTACACCTTC. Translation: CASSFNSGYTF.

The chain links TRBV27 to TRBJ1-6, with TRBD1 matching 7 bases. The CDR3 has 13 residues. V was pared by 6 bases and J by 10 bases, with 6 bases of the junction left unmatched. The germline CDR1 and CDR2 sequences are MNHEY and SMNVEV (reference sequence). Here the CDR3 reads CASRSQGGSPLHF. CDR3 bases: TGTGCCAGCAGATCCCAGGGGGGGTCACCCCTCCACTTT.

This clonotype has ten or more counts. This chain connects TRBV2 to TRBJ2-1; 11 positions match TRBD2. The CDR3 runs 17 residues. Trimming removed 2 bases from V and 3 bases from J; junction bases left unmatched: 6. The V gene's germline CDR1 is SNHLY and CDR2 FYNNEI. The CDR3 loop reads CASSETPSGRLYNEQFF. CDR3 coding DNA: TGTGCCAGCAGTGAAACCCCTAGCGGGAGGCTCTACAATGAGCAGTTCTTC.

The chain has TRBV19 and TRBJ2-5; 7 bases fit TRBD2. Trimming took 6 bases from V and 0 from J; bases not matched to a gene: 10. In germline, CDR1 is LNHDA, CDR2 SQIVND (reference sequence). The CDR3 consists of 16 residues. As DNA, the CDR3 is TGTGCCAGTAGCCCTCGGGGGGAGCGTCACCAAGAGACCCAGTACTTC. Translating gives CASSPRGERHQETQYF.

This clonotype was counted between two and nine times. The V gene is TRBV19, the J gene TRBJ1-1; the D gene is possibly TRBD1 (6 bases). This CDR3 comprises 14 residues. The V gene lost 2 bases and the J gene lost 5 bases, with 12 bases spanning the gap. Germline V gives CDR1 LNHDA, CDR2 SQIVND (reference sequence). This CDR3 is CASSIWGLDTEAFF. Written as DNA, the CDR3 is TGTGCCAGTAGTATATGGGGGCTCGATACTGAAGCTTTCTTT.